The rows below give T cell receptor beta chains drawn from one sample of a study of T-cell reconstitution after alpha-beta-depleted transplantation in children. Via MiXCR, TCRdb re-called the PCR reads, giving one row per CDR3 protein. Of about 420,000 distinct CDR3 sequences listed, 15% to 20% are singletons. Sequencing was performed on PBMCs, mostly from graft donor cells, taken 360 days after TCRalphabeta/CD19-depleted stem cell transplant. The receptors originated from a boy under three years old who had a stem cell transplant for Wiskott-Aldrich syndrome, so the T cells may come from the graft donor. Each CDR3 is given with its conserved first and last residue. The order of the fields is V gene, D gene, J gene, clone size, CDR3 protein, CDR3 DNA. The D gene is left open where the match is weak. Size is stated for part of the rows, as once, few or many counts, or as a class when the clone is expanded.

V gene: TRBV21-1; D gene: NA; J gene: TRBJ1-2; clone size: many; CDR3 protein: CASSKSGRAHNNYGYTF; CDR3 DNA: TGTGCCAGCAGCAAATCCGGACGAGCCCATAATAACTATGGCTACACCTTC
V gene: TRBV5-1; D gene: TRBD1; J gene: TRBJ2-2; clone size: NA; CDR3 protein: CASSYGQGGGELFF; CDR3 DNA: TGCGCCAGCAGCTACGGACAGGGTGGCGGGGAGCTGTTTTTT
V gene: TRBV5-1; D gene: NA; J gene: TRBJ1-2; clone size: few; CDR3 protein: CASSFQADYGYTF; CDR3 DNA: TGCGCCAGCAGCTTCCAGGCGGACTATGGCTACACCTTC
V gene: TRBV5-4; D gene: TRBD1; J gene: TRBJ2-4; clone size: NA; CDR3 protein: CASSLARQGKNIQYF; CDR3 DNA: TGTGCCAGCAGCTTGGCAAGACAGGGGAAAAACATTCAGTACTTC
V gene: TRBV7-2; D gene: NA; J gene: TRBJ2-7; clone size: NA; CDR3 protein: CASSPGTFSYEQYF; CDR3 DNA: TGTGCCAGCAGCCCAGGGACTTTCTCTTACGAGCAGTACTTC
V gene: TRBV5-4; D gene: TRBD1; J gene: TRBJ2-2; clone size: few; CDR3 protein: CASSFPRGQGNAGELFF; CDR3 DNA: TGTGCCAGCAGCTTTCCCCGAGGACAGGGGAACGCCGGGGAGCTGTTTTTT
V gene: TRBV4-3; D gene: TRBD2; J gene: TRBJ2-4; clone size: few; CDR3 protein: CASSQDGLGVNIQYF; CDR3 DNA: TGCGCCAGCAGCCAAGATGGACTAGGGGTAAACATTCAGTACTTC
V gene: TRBV5-1; D gene: NA; J gene: TRBJ1-1; clone size: many; CDR3 protein: CASSFAGNTEAFF; CDR3 DNA: TGCGCCAGCAGCTTCGCGGGGAACACTGAAGCTTTCTTT
V gene: TRBV15; D gene: NA; J gene: TRBJ1-4; clone size: few; CDR3 protein: CATSREVASNEKLFF; CDR3 DNA: TGTGCCACCAGCAGAGAGGTGGCATCGAATGAAAAACTGTTTTTT
V gene: TRBV4-2; D gene: NA; J gene: TRBJ2-3; clone size: once; CDR3 protein: CASSLTTPASTDTQYF; CDR3 DNA: TGTGCCAGCAGCCTTACAACCCCAGCTAGCACAGATACGCAGTATTTT
V gene: TRBV12-3/TRBV12-4; D gene: TRBD2; J gene: TRBJ2-4; clone size: NA; CDR3 protein: CASSQGLAGGFEYF; CDR3 DNA: TGTGCCAGCAGCCAGGGACTAGCGGGAGGATTTGAGTACTTC
V gene: TRBV3-1; D gene: NA; J gene: TRBJ2-7; clone size: few; CDR3 protein: CASSKRTPYEQYF; CDR3 DNA: TGTGCCAGCAGCAAGCGGACACCCTACGAGCAGTACTTC
V gene: TRBV20-1; D gene: NA; J gene: TRBJ1-6; clone size: NA; CDR3 protein: CSASGGTASSYNSPLHF; CDR3 DNA: TGCAGTGCTAGTGGGGGAACCGCGAGCTCCTATAATTCACCCCTCCACTTT
V gene: TRBV20-1; D gene: NA; J gene: TRBJ2-7; clone size: NA; CDR3 protein: CSARGASSYEQYF; CDR3 DNA: TGCAGTGCTAGAGGGGCCAGCTCCTACGAGCAGTACTTC
V gene: TRBV10-3; D gene: NA; J gene: TRBJ2-5; clone size: few; CDR3 protein: CAISDQTGETQYF; CDR3 DNA: TGTGCCATCAGTGATCAGACAGGAGAGACCCAGTACTTC
V gene: TRBV4-1; D gene: NA; J gene: TRBJ2-7; clone size: few; CDR3 protein: CASSQVSRGGTLSYEQYF; CDR3 DNA: TGCGCCAGCAGCCAAGTGTCCAGGGGAGGAACTCTCTCCTACGAGCAGTACTTC
V gene: TRBV18; D gene: NA; J gene: TRBJ2-5; clone size: few; CDR3 protein: CASSPRQAEETQYF; CDR3 DNA: TGTGCCAGCTCACCAAGACAGGCCGAAGAGACCCAGTACTTC
V gene: TRBV20-1; D gene: TRBD1; J gene: TRBJ2-7; clone size: NA; CDR3 protein: CSARGTGASYEQYF; CDR3 DNA: TGCAGTGCTAGGGGAACAGGGGCCTCCTACGAGCAGTACTTC
V gene: TRBV12-3/TRBV12-4; D gene: TRBD1; J gene: TRBJ1-6; clone size: NA; CDR3 protein: CASSFKGAGNSPLHF; CDR3 DNA: TGTGCCAGCAGTTTTAAGGGGGCCGGTAATTCACCCCTCCACTTT
V gene: TRBV16; D gene: NA; J gene: TRBJ1-1; clone size: few; CDR3 protein: CASSHTGRGDTEAFF; CDR3 DNA: TGTGCCAGCAGCCACACGGGACGGGGGGACACTGAAGCTTTCTTT
V gene: TRBV7-2; D gene: NA; J gene: TRBJ1-6; clone size: few; CDR3 protein: CASSLAPKGGSPLHF; CDR3 DNA: TGTGCCAGCAGCTTAGCGCCAAAGGGAGGTTCACCCCTCCACTTT
V gene: TRBV9; D gene: NA; J gene: TRBJ2-2; clone size: NA; CDR3 protein: CASAKGFPAGELFF; CDR3 DNA: TGTGCCAGCGCAAAAGGGTTTCCGGCCGGGGAGCTGTTTTTT
V gene: TRBV27; D gene: TRBD2; J gene: TRBJ2-3; clone size: NA; CDR3 protein: CASSLLASGSGRGTDTQYF; CDR3 DNA: TGTGCCAGCAGTTTACTAGCGAGCGGGAGTGGTAGGGGAACAGATACGCAGTATTTT
V gene: TRBV7-9; D gene: TRBD1; J gene: TRBJ2-3; clone size: NA; CDR3 protein: CASSFPATGGEADTQYF; CDR3 DNA: TGTGCCAGCAGCTTTCCCGCGACAGGGGGCGAGGCAGATACGCAGTATTTT
V gene: TRBV27; D gene: TRBD1; J gene: TRBJ2-1; clone size: NA; CDR3 protein: CASYRRGRWDNEQFF; CDR3 DNA: TGTGCCAGTTACCGCAGGGGGCGATGGGACAATGAGCAGTTCTTC
V gene: TRBV12-3/TRBV12-4; D gene: NA; J gene: TRBJ2-7; clone size: NA; CDR3 protein: CASSRFRGRTYEQYF; CDR3 DNA: TGTGCCAGCAGTCGGTTCAGGGGCCGGACCTACGAGCAGTACTTC
V gene: TRBV28; D gene: NA; J gene: TRBJ1-5; clone size: few; CDR3 protein: CASSWGNQPQHF; CDR3 DNA: TGTGCCAGCAGTTGGGGTAATCAGCCCCAGCATTTT
V gene: TRBV11-1; D gene: NA; J gene: TRBJ2-3; clone size: NA; CDR3 protein: CASSLGHGAEGGTDTQYF; CDR3 DNA: TGTGCCAGCAGCTTAGGCCATGGGGCGGAGGGCGGCACAGATACGCAGTATTTT
V gene: TRBV28; D gene: NA; J gene: TRBJ2-1; clone size: NA; CDR3 protein: CASSLLREDLNEQFF; CDR3 DNA: TGTGCCAGCAGTTTACTCAGGGAAGATCTCAATGAGCAGTTCTTC
V gene: TRBV6-2/TRBV6-3; D gene: NA; J gene: TRBJ2-1; clone size: NA; CDR3 protein: CASSGERTSYNEQFF; CDR3 DNA: TGTGCCAGCAGTGGGGAACGGACCTCCTACAATGAGCAGTTCTTC
V gene: TRBV12-3/TRBV12-4; D gene: TRBD2; J gene: TRBJ2-2; clone size: NA; CDR3 protein: CASSYSGSYHGELFF; CDR3 DNA: TGTGCCAGCAGTTATAGCGGGAGTTATCACGGGGAGCTGTTTTTT
V gene: TRBV12-3/TRBV12-4; D gene: NA; J gene: TRBJ2-2; clone size: NA; CDR3 protein: CASTVRRLTGELFF; CDR3 DNA: TGTGCCAGCACCGTTAGACGTCTCACCGGGGAGCTGTTTTTT
V gene: TRBV6-1; D gene: TRBD2; J gene: TRBJ2-3; clone size: NA; CDR3 protein: CASRPSGRIDTQYF; CDR3 DNA: TGTGCCAGCCGACCTAGCGGGAGAATAGATACGCAGTATTTT
V gene: TRBV18; D gene: NA; J gene: TRBJ2-4; clone size: NA; CDR3 protein: CASSPLEGRNIQYF; CDR3 DNA: TGTGCCAGCTCACCATTGGAGGGGAGAAACATTCAGTACTTC
V gene: TRBV3-1; D gene: TRBD1; J gene: TRBJ1-1; clone size: few; CDR3 protein: CASRQRQGNTEAFF; CDR3 DNA: TGTGCCAGCAGACAGAGACAGGGCAACACTGAAGCTTTCTTT
V gene: TRBV25-1; D gene: TRBD2; J gene: TRBJ2-1; clone size: NA; CDR3 protein: CASSELKGTSQYNEQFF; CDR3 DNA: TGTGCCAGCAGTGAATTGAAGGGGACTAGCCAGTACAATGAGCAGTTCTTC
V gene: TRBV27; D gene: NA; J gene: TRBJ2-1; clone size: NA; CDR3 protein: CASSPTLISYNEQFF; CDR3 DNA: TGTGCCAGCAGTCCGACACTTATCTCCTACAATGAGCAGTTCTTC
V gene: TRBV14; D gene: NA; J gene: TRBJ2-5; clone size: medium-sized; CDR3 protein: CASSFSGSFETQYF; CDR3 DNA: TGTGCCAGCAGCTTCTCAGGGAGTTTCGAGACCCAGTACTTC
V gene: TRBV7-2; D gene: NA; J gene: TRBJ2-1; clone size: NA; CDR3 protein: CASSPIWDGRGEQFF; CDR3 DNA: TGTGCCAGCAGCCCAATTTGGGACGGGAGAGGGGAGCAGTTCTTC
V gene: TRBV28; D gene: NA; J gene: TRBJ2-3; clone size: many; CDR3 protein: CASSLWSGLGTDTQYF; CDR3 DNA: TGTGCCAGCAGTTTATGGAGTGGGCTGGGAACAGATACGCAGTATTTT
V gene: TRBV6-1; D gene: TRBD2; J gene: TRBJ2-7; clone size: few; CDR3 protein: CASSDPGLAGGAYEQYF; CDR3 DNA: TGTGCCAGCAGTGACCCGGGACTAGCGGGAGGAGCCTACGAGCAGTACTTC
V gene: TRBV20-1; D gene: NA; J gene: TRBJ2-7; clone size: NA; CDR3 protein: CSASRQSSYEQYF; CDR3 DNA: TGCAGTGCTAGTAGACAGTCCTCCTACGAGCAGTACTTC
V gene: TRBV19; D gene: TRBD2; J gene: TRBJ2-7; clone size: NA; CDR3 protein: CASTRAGASYEQYF; CDR3 DNA: TGTGCCAGTACTCGAGCGGGAGCGTCTTACGAGCAGTACTTC
V gene: TRBV5-1; D gene: TRBD1; J gene: TRBJ2-7; clone size: NA; CDR3 protein: CASSLGGRGRTYEQYF; CDR3 DNA: TGCGCCAGCAGCTTGGGGGGTAGGGGGCGAACCTACGAGCAGTACTTC
V gene: TRBV25-1; D gene: NA; J gene: TRBJ1-1; clone size: few; CDR3 protein: CASSVTGRAPEAFF; CDR3 DNA: TGTGCCAGCAGTGTTACGGGGCGAGCTCCCGAAGCTTTCTTT
V gene: TRBV6-5; D gene: NA; J gene: TRBJ1-5; clone size: NA; CDR3 protein: CASRPGLRQPQHF; CDR3 DNA: TGTGCCAGCAGGCCAGGGTTACGTCAGCCCCAGCATTTT
V gene: TRBV10-3; D gene: TRBD1; J gene: TRBJ2-3; clone size: few; CDR3 protein: CAITRDRGSDTQYF; CDR3 DNA: TGTGCCATCACCCGGGACAGGGGATCGGACACGCAGTATTTT
V gene: TRBV11-2; D gene: NA; J gene: TRBJ2-7; clone size: few; CDR3 protein: CASSPNRRRPYEQYF; CDR3 DNA: TGTGCCAGCAGCCCGAACAGACGAAGACCGTACGAGCAGTACTTC
V gene: TRBV4-1; D gene: NA; J gene: TRBJ2-5; clone size: NA; CDR3 protein: CASSAGSRGTQYF; CDR3 DNA: TGCGCCAGCAGCGCCGGTTCGCGCGGGACCCAGTACTTC
V gene: TRBV2; D gene: NA; J gene: TRBJ1-6; clone size: few; CDR3 protein: CASSVGNNSPLHF; CDR3 DNA: TGTGCCAGCAGTGTGGGAAATAATTCACCCCTCCACTTT
V gene: TRBV5-1; D gene: TRBD2; J gene: TRBJ2-1; clone size: few; CDR3 protein: CASSYLAGGPGDEQFF; CDR3 DNA: TGCGCCAGCAGCTACTTAGCGGGAGGGCCCGGGGATGAGCAGTTCTTC
V gene: TRBV7-9; D gene: NA; J gene: TRBJ2-7; clone size: NA; CDR3 protein: CASSLAYPHYEQYF; CDR3 DNA: TGTGCCAGCAGCTTAGCCTACCCACACTACGAGCAGTACTTC